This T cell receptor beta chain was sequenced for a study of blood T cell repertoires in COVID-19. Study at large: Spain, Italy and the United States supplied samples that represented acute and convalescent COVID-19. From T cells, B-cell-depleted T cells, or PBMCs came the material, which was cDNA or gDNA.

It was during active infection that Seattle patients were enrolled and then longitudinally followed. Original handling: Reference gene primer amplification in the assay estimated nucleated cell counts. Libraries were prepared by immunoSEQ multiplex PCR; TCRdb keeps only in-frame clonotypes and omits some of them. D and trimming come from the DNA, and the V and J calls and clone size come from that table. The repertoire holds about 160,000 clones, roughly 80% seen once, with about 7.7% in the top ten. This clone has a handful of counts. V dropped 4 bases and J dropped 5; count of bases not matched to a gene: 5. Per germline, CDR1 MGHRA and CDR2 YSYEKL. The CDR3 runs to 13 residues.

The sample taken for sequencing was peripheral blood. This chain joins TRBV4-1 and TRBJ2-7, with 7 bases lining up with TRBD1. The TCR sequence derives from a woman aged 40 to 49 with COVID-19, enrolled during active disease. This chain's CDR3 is CASSPTGDHEQYF. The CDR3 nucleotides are TGCGCCAGCAGCCCTACAGGGGACCACGAGCAGTACTTC.